This passage covers 29 T cell receptor beta chains from one sample sequenced in a study of T-cell memory formation after mild COVID-19. TCRdb reprocessed the 5' RACE reads with MiXCR, giving one entry per CDR3 protein. Among around 450,000 distinct CDR3 sequences listed, roughly 20% were seen once. Sequencing was done on a sample of PBMCs or a T cell subset sorted from them (not recorded which). All receptors derive from an adult woman who had mild COVID-19 (a few samples of this study predate the infection). Cell type and time point are not known.

This clonotype appeared a few times. The chain joins TRBV9 to TRBJ2-5; TRBD1 matches at 7 bases. J gave up 2 bases and V 3 bases, and 4 bases lay outside the gene matches. CDR3 length equals 14 residues. The germline V gene has CDR1 SGDLS and CDR2 YYNGEE. The CDR3 DNA reads TGTGCCAGCAGCGAGCGCAGGGGGCAAGAGACCCAGTACTTC. It encodes CASSERRGQETQYF.

This chain joins TRBV27 and TRBJ2-1, with 9 bases identical to TRBD2. The germline gives CDR1 MNHEY, CDR2 SMNVEV (reference sequence). The CDR3 runs to 15 residues. Trimming cost V 5 bases and J 10 bases; bases outside gene matches: 12. The CDR3 region is CASSPGTSPTLEQFF. CDR3 in DNA: TGTGCCAGCAGTCCGGGGACTAGCCCTACGCTCGAGCAGTTCTTC.

The sample holds many counts of this clonotype. This sequence joins TRBV7-9 and TRBJ2-3; weak D call: TRBD1 (6 bases). Per the germline V gene, CDR1 is SEHNR and CDR2 is FQNEAQ (reference sequence). This CDR3 spans 14 amino acids. The V gene lost 5 bases and the J gene lost 2 bases, with 11 bases spanning the gap. The CDR3 coding sequence is TGTGCCAGCAGCGGACAGTCTTACACAGATACGCAGTATTTT. It codes for CASSGQSYTDTQYF.

The chain carries TRBV20-1 and TRBJ1-6; no clear D. Germline CDR1 is DFQATT and CDR2 is SNEGSKA (reference sequence). V gave up 0 bases and J gave up 9 bases, with 15 bases separating them. This CDR3 region has 15 residues. CDR3 sequence reads: CSARDGIEVFSPLHF. The CDR3 nucleotides read TGCAGTGCTAGAGATGGAATCGAGGTGTTTTCACCCCTCCACTTT.

The rearrangement joins TRBV9 to TRBJ1-2, with D unresolved. The V end was cut by 0 bases, the J end by 4 bases, with 7 bases between. This CDR3 spans 13 amino acids. Germline CDR1 is SGDLS and CDR2 is YYNGEE. CDR3: CASSVDVGYGYTF. The CDR3 DNA sequence: TGTGCCAGCAGCGTAGACGTAGGCTATGGCTACACCTTC.

The table lists this clonotype with a few counts. The chain links TRBV12-3 or TRBV12-4 to TRBJ1-1; D gene uncertain. Trimming removed 3 bases at V and 0 bases at J, with 8 bases between. This CDR3 has 14 residues. This CDR3 reads CASSLFGVNTEAFF. The CDR3 nucleotides are TGTGCCAGCAGTTTGTTCGGAGTGAACACTGAAGCTTTCTTT.

V usage is TRBV18 and J usage is TRBJ1-6; D gene unclear. Deletions cut 1 base from V and 5 bases from J, with 12 bases between. The length of the CDR3 is 16 residues. CDR1 is KGHSH and CDR2 is LQKENI in the germline V gene. The CDR3 nucleotides are TGTGCCAGCTCACCACTCGAGGGAAAGGATAATTCACCCCTCCACTTT. This gives the protein CASSPLEGKDNSPLHF.

This clonotype came up a few times. This chain joins TRBV7-2 and TRBJ1-2, with D maybe TRBD1 (6 bases). Germline V gene sequence: CDR1 SGHTA, CDR2 FQGNSA. This CDR3 is 14 amino acids long. The germline V and J ends were trimmed by 1 base and 8 bases, with 14 bases remaining between them. The CDR3 coding sequence is TGTGCCAGCAGCTTAGTAGCAGAACAGGGCGGCTACACCTTC. Encoded protein: CASSLVAEQGGYTF.

The chain couples TRBV30 to TRBJ1-1; TRBD1 matches 8 bases. V dropped 6 bases and J dropped 11; count of bases not matched to a gene: 11. This CDR3 is 12 amino acids long. Germline CDR1 GTSNPN, CDR2 SVGIG (reference sequence). The CDR3 nucleotides are TGTGCCTGCCTTTTCTCAGGGGGCAGGGCTTTCTTT. This codes for CACLFSGGRAFF. Full variable domain (rest looked up from reference TRBV30 and TRBJ1-1): SQTIHQWPATLVQPVGSPLSLECTVEGTSNPNLYWYRQAAGRGLQLLFYSVGIGQISSEVPQNLSASRPQDRQFILSSKKLLLSDSGFYLCACLFSGGRAFFGQGTRLTVV.

The chain joins TRBV9 to TRBJ1-2, with D uncertain. Trimming left V 3 bases short and J 4 bases short, with 16 bases between. CDR1 SGDLS and CDR2 YYNGEE come from the germline V gene. The CDR3 runs 15 residues. In nucleotides, the CDR3 is TGTGCCAGCAGCGGGAAGATAACAGAGGGCTATGGCTACACCTTC. Its protein product is CASSGKITEGYGYTF.

This clonotype was counted many times. The chain has TRBV7-2 and TRBJ1-2, with D possibly matching TRBD1 (6 bases). Trimming cost V 3 bases and J 6 bases, with 11 bases left between them. This CDR3 comprises 13 residues. Germline lookup yields CDR1 SGHTA and CDR2 FQGNSA. The CDR3 sequence is CASSLGATDGYTF. The CDR3 DNA follows: TGTGCCAGCAGCTTGGGGGCCACGGATGGCTACACCTTC.

This chain links TRBV11-2 with TRBJ2-5; D uncertain. From germline, CDR1 is SGHAT and CDR2 FQNNGV. The CDR3 totals 15 residues. V lost 5 bases and J lost 1, with 14 bases in between. The CDR3 region is CASSRSIDSQETQYF. The CDR3 DNA reads TGTGCCAGCAGCCGGAGCATCGACTCCCAAGAGACCCAGTACTTC.

This clonotype was observed a handful of times. The CDR3 DNA reads as TGTGCCAGCTCCCCCGGATGGGGGCTGAGAGAGACCCAGTACTTC. Its translation: CASSPGWGLRETQYF. The chain joins TRBV7-9 to TRBJ2-5; maybe TRBD1 (6 bases). Germline V gene lookup returns CDR1 SEHNR and CDR2 FQNEAQ (reference sequence). V was pared by 8 bases and J by 4 bases, with 20 bases between. The CDR3 covers 15 residues.

This clonotype was found a few times. The CDR3 here is CASSYSTAGTEETQYF. DNA for the CDR3: TGTGCCAGCAGTTACTCGACAGCGGGGACCGAAGAGACCCAGTACTTC. V gene TRBV6-2 or TRBV6-3 combines with J gene TRBJ2-5; 7 nucleotides match TRBD2. V was pared by 0 bases and J by 3 bases, with 7 bases of the junction left unmatched. The CDR3 length is 16 residues. Germline CDR1 MNHEY, CDR2 SVGEGT.

V and J are TRBV5-1 and TRBJ1-5, with 8 bases fitting TRBD1. V was clipped by 1 base and J by 3 bases; unmatched bases: 3. CDR3 length equals 15 residues. Germline lookup yields CDR1 SGHRS and CDR2 YFSETQ. CDR3 region: CASSLTGGNNQPQHF. The CDR3 coding sequence is TGCGCCAGCAGCTTGACAGGGGGTAACAATCAGCCCCAGCATTTT.

This clonotype was recorded a few times. J is TRBJ1-1 and V is TRBV7-9, with 11 bases identical to TRBD1. V lost 4 bases to trimming and J lost 3 bases; unmatched junction nucleotides: 4. In germline, CDR1 is SEHNR, CDR2 FQNEAQ (reference sequence). This CDR3 has 15 amino acids. For the CDR3, the DNA is TGTGCCAGCAGCTGGGGACAGGGGGATGACACTGAAGCTTTCTTT. This gives the protein CASSWGQGDDTEAFF.

This clonotype was observed a few times. The rearrangement uses TRBV29-1 and TRBJ2-5, with 8 bases aligning to TRBD1. V dropped 2 bases and J dropped 2; count of bases not matched to a gene: 4. Germline V gene data show CDR1 as SQVTM and CDR2 as ANQGSEA. The length of the CDR3 is 14 residues. This CDR3 reads CSVETGQGQETQYF. DNA for the CDR3: TGCAGCGTTGAAACAGGACAGGGTCAAGAGACCCAGTACTTC.

This clonotype was recorded a few times. CDR3 protein: CASSLVAGVYEQYF. CDR3 DNA: TGTGCCAGCAGCTTAGTAGCGGGAGTTTACGAGCAGTACTTC. The genes are TRBV7-2 and TRBJ2-7, with 9 bases identical to TRBD2. This CDR3 spans 14 amino acids. Germline V lookup: CDR1 SGHTA, CDR2 FQGNSA. The J segment lost 4 bases and the V segment lost 1 base, leaving 2 bases of the junction unmatched.

This clonotype was observed a handful of times. The V gene is TRBV20-1, the J gene TRBJ2-3; no definite D call. V was trimmed by 5 bases and J by 1 base, leaving 19 bases between them. The CDR3 contains 16 residues. Germline CDR1 is DFQATT and CDR2 is SNEGSKA (reference sequence). The CDR3 DNA reads as TGCAGTGCTCTCCCGGTGCCATACGAAGGCACAGATACGCAGTATTTT. Its protein is CSALPVPYEGTDTQYF.

The rearrangement uses TRBV5-5 and TRBJ2-1; 8 bases are a match to TRBD1. This CDR3 region has 15 residues. The ends lost 4 bases at V and 6 bases at J; junction bases unmatched: 9. Germline V gene sequence: CDR1 SGHKS, CDR2 YYEKEE (reference sequence). CDR3 sequence reads: CASSRDRGVGNEQFF. The CDR3 DNA is TGTGCCAGCAGCCGTGACAGGGGAGTTGGCAATGAGCAGTTCTTC.

The chain joins TRBV7-8 to TRBJ2-2; TRBD2 might be the D (5 bases). Between the trimmed V and J ends, which lost 4 bases and 4 bases, there was a span of 19 bases. The CDR3 is 17 residues long. Germline loops: CDR1 SGHVS, CDR2 FQNEAQ. The CDR3 spells CASSSPATTTLTGELFF. The DNA for the CDR3 is TGTGCCAGCAGCTCCCCCGCGACTACTACACTCACCGGGGAGCTGTTTTTT.

This clonotype was observed at least ten times. V and J are TRBV6-1 and TRBJ2-2; 10 positions agree with TRBD2. J was trimmed by 1 base and V by 5 bases; bases with no gene match: 4. Germline-derived CDR1 and CDR2 are MNHNS and SASEGT. The CDR3 totals 16 residues. Here the CDR3 reads CASSRLAGQNTGELFF. DNA for the CDR3: TGTGCCAGCAGTAGACTAGCGGGCCAGAACACCGGGGAGCTGTTTTTT.

This clonotype has a handful of counts. V and J are TRBV20-1 and TRBJ1-5; D gene unclear. With 0 bases removed from V and 7 bases from J, the gap between germline ends came to 16 bases. Germline CDR1 and CDR2: DFQATT and SNEGSKA (reference sequence). CDR3 length: 15 amino acids. CDR3 bases: TGCAGTGCTAGAGATCATTCAGTGGAGTTCCAGCCCCAGCATTTT. As protein: CSARDHSVEFQPQHF.

CDR3 amino acids: CSLDSPYSNQPQHF. CDR3 in DNA: TGCAGCTTAGACAGTCCGTATAGCAATCAGCCCCAGCATTTT. The gene calls are TRBV20-1 and TRBJ1-5; TRBD1 is a possible D gene (5 bases). Germline V gene data show CDR1 as DFQATT and CDR2 as SNEGSKA (reference sequence). The CDR3 contains 14 residues.

The chain recombines TRBV6-5 with TRBJ2-7, with D unresolved. There are 11 residues in the CDR3. Germline V CDR1 and CDR2: MNHEY, SVGAGI. Trimming cost V 8 bases and J 1 base, with 6 bases left between them. The CDR3 sequence is CASANSYEQYF. As DNA, the CDR3 is TGTGCCAGCGCCAATTCCTACGAGCAGTACTTC.

This chain connects TRBV7-2 to TRBJ2-1; 8 bases line up with TRBD2. The CDR3 runs to 15 residues. V gave up 8 bases and J gave up 0 bases; unmatched junction bases: 6. CDR1 and CDR2 from the germline V gene are SGHTA and FQGNSA. DNA for the CDR3: TGTGCCAGCTGGTCTAGCGGGCCCTCCTACAATGAGCAGTTCTTC. Translation gives CASWSSGPSYNEQFF.

This clonotype was seen a handful of times. The V gene is TRBV20-1, the J gene TRBJ1-6, with D unclear. Trimming shortened V by 1 base and J by 8 bases, and 6 bases separated the two germline ends. CDR3 size: 12 residues. Germline loops: CDR1 DFQATT, CDR2 SNEGSKA (reference sequence). The CDR3 here is CSARGIDSPLHF. CDR3 DNA: TGCAGTGCTAGAGGTATCGATTCACCCCTCCACTTT.

CDR3 in amino acids: CASSEWGGSSGNTIYF. The DNA for the CDR3 is TGTGCCAGCAGTGAATGGGGAGGGAGCTCTGGAAACACCATATATTTT. The chain joins TRBV2 to TRBJ1-3; D not certain. Trimming removed 2 bases from V and 0 bases from J, with 11 bases in between. Germline V gene data show CDR1 as SNHLY and CDR2 as FYNNEI. The CDR3 runs 16 residues.

The chain employs TRBV18 and TRBJ2-1; 8 bases align to TRBD1. With V trimmed by 3 bases and J by 7 bases, 8 bases remained unmatched. The CDR3 runs 15 residues. CDR1 KGHSH and CDR2 LQKENI come from the germline V gene. CDR3 in amino acids: CASSPSAGGMNEQFF. CDR3 nucleotides: TGTGCCAGCTCACCCTCGGCAGGGGGCATGAATGAGCAGTTCTTC.